The 26 T cell receptor beta chains below were found in one sample sequenced in a study of T-cell reconstitution after alpha-beta-depleted transplantation in children. The library targeted TCRbeta and was prepared with unique molecular identifiers. TCRdb itself ran the PCR reads through MiXCR, one entry per CDR3 protein. The data contain approximately 630,000 distinct CDR3 sequences, roughly 14% of them singletons. The specimen was PBMCs, collected before TCRalphabeta/CD19-depleted stem cell transplant. These receptors were obtained from a girl aged 2 to 9 with congenital amegakaryocytic thrombocytopenia, due to receive a stem cell transplant.

This clonotype was recorded at least ten times. This chain uses TRBV5-1 with TRBJ2-3, with a tentative D call TRBD2 (5 bases). The CDR3 spans 16 residues. The germline CDR1 and CDR2 sequences are SGHRS and YFSETQ. V gave up 5 bases and J gave up 3 bases, with 19 bases separating them. The DNA for the CDR3 is TGCGCCAGCAGACGGACTCGAAGTACAAAAACAGATACGCAGTATTTT. Its translation: CASRRTRSTKTDTQYF.

V is TRBV5-1 and J is TRBJ2-4; 8 positions agree with TRBD2. J was trimmed by 6 bases and V by 4 bases; bases with no gene match: 9. Germline-derived CDR1 and CDR2 are SGHRS and YFSETQ. This CDR3 has 15 residues. The CDR3 is CASSRGGLGLNIQYF. CDR3 DNA sequence: TGCGCCAGCAGCCGGGGGGGACTAGGCTTAAACATTCAGTACTTC.

The chain combines TRBV12-3 or TRBV12-4 with TRBJ1-6; 11 bases line up with TRBD1. This CDR3 spans 14 amino acids. J lost 10 bases, V lost 5 bases, and 4 bases had no gene match. CDR3 sequence: CASSRTGGFSPLHF. The CDR3, as DNA: TGTGCCAGCAGTCGGACAGGGGGCTTCTCACCCCTCCACTTT.

The chain has TRBV10-3 and TRBJ2-5; the D is unclear. This CDR3 has 12 amino acids. V lost 2 bases and J 3 bases, leaving 4 bases between the germline ends. The germline V gene encodes CDR1 ENHRY and CDR2 SYGVKD. The CDR3 here is CAISEVEETQYF. The CDR3 region has the DNA TGTGCCATCAGTGAGGTAGAAGAGACCCAGTACTTC.

This CDR3 reads CASSLSRAGANVLTF. CDR3 DNA sequence: TGTGCCAGCAGCTTGTCTCGGGCTGGGGCCAACGTCCTGACTTTC. The chain joins TRBV5-5 to TRBJ2-6; D is ambiguous. The length of the CDR3 is 15 residues. Germline V gives CDR1 SGHKS, CDR2 YYEKEE (reference sequence). Trimming removed 1 base from V and 2 bases from J, with 7 bases in between.

This chain uses TRBV30 with TRBJ2-5, with D perhaps given as TRBD1 or TRBD2 (6 bases each). Germline V gives CDR1 GTSNPN, CDR2 SVGIG (reference sequence). The ends were cut back, 2 bases at V and 5 bases at J, with 12 bases in the middle. This CDR3 region has 13 residues. CDR3 coding DNA: TGTGCCTGGAGTAGGGGGGTCGACGAGACCCAGTACTTC. It translates to CAWSRGVDETQYF. Full variable domain (missing parts from reference TRBV30 and TRBJ2-5): SQTIHQWPATLVQPVGSPLSLECTVEGTSNPNLYWYRQAAGRGLQLLFYSVGIGQISSEVPQNLSASRPQDRQFILSSKKLLLSDSGFYLCAWSRGVDETQYFGPGTRLLVL.

V is TRBV5-1 and J is TRBJ2-2, with TRBD2 identical over 10 bases. This CDR3 region has 16 residues. CDR1 is SGHRS and CDR2 is YFSETQ in the germline V gene. Trimming at V came to 1 base and at J to 6 bases, leaving 6 bases not matched to a gene. As DNA, the CDR3 is TGCGCCAGCAGCTTGCTTCTAGCGGGAGTTTCCGGGGAGCTGTTTTTT. Amino acid sequence: CASSLLLAGVSGELFF.

Many counts were recorded for this clonotype. The chain combines TRBV20-1 with TRBJ2-1, with D unresolved. Trimming pared 1 base from V and 5 bases from J, leaving 12 bases between. CDR3 length: 14 residues. The germline V gene encodes CDR1 DFQATT and CDR2 SNEGSKA (reference sequence). In nucleotides, the CDR3 is TGCAGTGCTAGAGGGGCGGCGCGGAACAATGAGCAGTTCTTC. Its protein is CSARGAARNNEQFF.

This clonotype was detected only a few times. The rearrangement joins TRBV5-1 to TRBJ2-1; D unresolved. CDR3 length: 13 residues. Germline V gives CDR1 SGHRS, CDR2 YFSETQ. Deletions cut 7 bases from V and 5 bases from J, with 13 bases between. The CDR3 reads CASGMTDHNEQFF. In DNA form, the CDR3 reads TGCGCCAGCGGAATGACGGACCACAATGAGCAGTTCTTC. Together with reference TRBV5-1 and TRBJ2-1, the CDR3 gives the full variable domain: KAGVTQTPRYLIKTRGQQVTLSCSPISGHRSVSWYQQTPGQGLQFLFEYFSETQRNKGNFPGRFSGRQFSNSRSEMNVSTLELGDSALYLCASGMTDHNEQFFGPGTRLTVL.

The chain is built from TRBV15 and TRBJ2-4; tentative D call: TRBD1 (6 bases). The CDR3 spans 22 residues. The germline V gene has CDR1 LNHNV and CDR2 YYDKDF (reference sequence). The V end was cut by 1 base, the J end by 0 bases, with 28 bases between. Written as DNA, the CDR3 is TGTGCCACCAGCAGAGCCTACATTAGGGGGACGAGAAACGACCTAGCCAAAAACATTCAGTACTTC. It is translated as CATSRAYIRGTRNDLAKNIQYF.

In its sample, this clonotype was seen a few times. In DNA form, the CDR3 reads TGTGCCAGCAGTTACTGGGAGGAGCACACTGAAGCTTTCTTT. As protein: CASSYWEEHTEAFF. The rearrangement joins TRBV6-5 to TRBJ1-1; D gene uncertain. V lost 1 base and J 3 bases, leaving 9 bases between the germline ends. Germline V lookup: CDR1 MNHEY, CDR2 SVGAGI. The length of the CDR3 is 14 residues.

There are a few counts of this clonotype. The chain carries TRBV30 and TRBJ2-7; 9 bases agree with TRBD2. The CDR3 has 14 amino acids. Germline CDR1 GTSNPN, CDR2 SVGIG (reference sequence). Trimming at V came to 7 bases and at J to 7 bases, leaving 14 bases not matched to a gene. CDR3 nucleotides: TGTGCCTCCGCGGTGCCTAGCGGGACAAGGGAGCAGTACTTC. Translated: CASAVPSGTREQYF.

This clonotype was detected only a few times. The CDR3, as DNA: TGCGCCAGCAGCTTAGAACTAGCGGAGGTTAATGAGCAGTTCTTC. Translated, it gives CASSLELAEVNEQFF. The chain joins TRBV5-1 to TRBJ2-1, with 8 bases fitting TRBD2. This CDR3 has 15 residues. Germline CDR1 SGHRS, CDR2 YFSETQ. The ends lost 2 bases at V and 7 bases at J; junction bases unmatched: 8.

This clonotype came up many times. V usage is TRBV12-3 or TRBV12-4 and J usage is TRBJ2-2, with D perhaps matching TRBD2 (5 bases). This CDR3 contains 17 residues. The ends were cut back, 6 bases at V and 9 bases at J, with 26 bases in the middle. CDR3: CASRNPLGTRSERELFF. As DNA, the CDR3 is TGTGCCAGCAGAAACCCACTAGGAACTCGGTCTGAGAGGGAGCTGTTTTTT.

Ten or more counts support this clonotype. The J gene is TRBJ2-2, the V gene TRBV6-1, with D hard to call. Germline V gives CDR1 MNHNS, CDR2 SASEGT. Trimming took off 4 bases at V and 4 bases at J, with 7 bases between the two ends. The CDR3 totals 13 residues. The CDR3 here is CASSGQSTGELFF. CDR3 nucleotide sequence: TGTGCCAGCAGTGGGCAGTCCACCGGGGAGCTGTTTTTT.

This chain uses TRBV7-3 with TRBJ2-7; 13 positions match TRBD2. Unmatched junction bases numbered 12, after V lost 4 bases and J lost 3 bases. The germline CDR1 and CDR2 sequences are SGHTA and FQGTGA. This CDR3 spans 18 amino acids. The CDR3 DNA sequence: TGTGCCAGCAGCTCCGGACTAGCGGGAGAGGTGCGGAACTACGAGCAGTACTTC. The encoded protein is CASSSGLAGEVRNYEQYF.

This clonotype was recorded at least ten times. V usage is TRBV4-2 and J usage is TRBJ2-2; 9 bases match TRBD1. CDR1 is LGHNA and CDR2 is YNFKEQ in the germline V gene. Unmatched junction bases numbered 6, after V lost 3 bases and J lost 4 bases. The CDR3 covers 16 residues. Here the CDR3 DNA reads TGTGCCAGCAGCCACTCCGGGACAGGGACCACCGGGGAGCTGTTTTTT. Translation: CASSHSGTGTTGELFF.

This clonotype was counted at least ten times. The genes are TRBV2 and TRBJ1-1; 10 positions match TRBD1. Looked up from germline, CDR1 is SNHLY and CDR2 is FYNNEI. V shed 4 bases and J 6 bases; nucleotides not matched to a gene: 2. The CDR3 covers 13 residues. This CDR3 is CASSAGQGSEAFF. As DNA, the CDR3 is TGTGCCAGCAGTGCGGGACAGGGGTCTGAAGCTTTCTTT.

There are a few counts of this clonotype. The V call is TRBV11-3, the J call TRBJ2-1; D gene uncertain. Trimming removed 5 bases from V and 4 bases from J, with 18 bases in between. Germline V gene sequence: CDR1 SGHNT, CDR2 YENEEA. The CDR3 totals 16 residues. The CDR3 bases are TGTGCCAGCAGCCCCCTCGGAACTTGGGGATACAATGAGCAGTTCTTC. It encodes CASSPLGTWGYNEQFF.

The chain is built from TRBV20-1 and TRBJ2-5, with TRBD1 matching 9 bases. Per germline, CDR1 DFQATT and CDR2 SNEGSKA (reference sequence). The CDR3 is made up of 13 amino acids. Germline trimming cut 6 bases from V and 5 bases from J; bases unmatched to any gene: 7. The CDR3 loop is CSAETGGVETQYF. As DNA, the CDR3 is TGCAGTGCAGAGACAGGGGGGGTCGAGACCCAGTACTTC.

This clonotype was seen more than once but under ten times. The rearrangement uses TRBV29-1 and TRBJ2-1; 11 nucleotides line up with TRBD2. After removal of 5 bases from V and 6 bases from J, the junction contained 12 bases not matched to a gene. The germline gives CDR1 SQVTM, CDR2 ANQGSEA. The CDR3 has 16 amino acids. The CDR3 DNA reads TGCAGCGTTATCTCAATTAGCGGGAGGGCCGGCAATGAGCAGTTCTTC. As protein: CSVISISGRAGNEQFF.

The rearrangement links TRBV4-2 to TRBJ2-7, with D perhaps being TRBD1 or TRBD2 (5 bases each). Germline V gene lookup returns CDR1 LGHNA and CDR2 YNFKEQ. The CDR3 totals 15 residues. V was shortened by 0 bases and J by 7 bases, with 16 bases between the two germline ends. The CDR3 nucleotides read TGTGCCAGCAGCCAAGAATCTAGACGGGGCGGGGAGCAGTACTTC. It is translated as CASSQESRRGGEQYF.

This chain connects TRBV20-1 to TRBJ2-4, with D perhaps assigned TRBD1 or TRBD2 (5 bases each). The CDR3 sequence is 14 residues long. CDR1 DFQATT and CDR2 SNEGSKA come from the germline V gene (reference sequence). V was cut by 0 bases and J by 7 bases, with 13 bases left in between. The CDR3 spells CSARDTQWGNIQYF. The CDR3 DNA reads TGCAGTGCTAGAGATACACAGTGGGGGAACATTCAGTACTTC.

This clonotype was seen many times. The rearrangement links TRBV20-1 to TRBJ2-1; D might be TRBD2 (6 bases). This CDR3 is built from 13 residues. The V end was cut by 3 bases, the J end by 6 bases, with 12 bases between. Germline V lookup: CDR1 DFQATT, CDR2 SNEGSKA (reference sequence). The CDR3, as DNA: TGCAGTGCTAGCGGAGGAGGGCCCAATGAGCAGTTCTTC. This translates into CSASGGGPNEQFF.

In this sample, this clonotype turned up many times. The rearrangement joins TRBV20-1 to TRBJ2-3, with unresolved D. The CDR3 consists of 14 residues. Germline V gives CDR1 DFQATT, CDR2 SNEGSKA (reference sequence). With 1 base removed from V and 2 bases from J, the gap between germline ends came to 10 bases. CDR3 region: CSARAAAYTDTQYF. CDR3 coding DNA: TGCAGTGCTAGAGCGGCAGCTTACACAGATACGCAGTATTTT.

This clonotype showed up many times. The genes are TRBV7-9 and TRBJ2-3; 9 bases match TRBD1. Germline values: CDR1 SEHNR, CDR2 FQNEAQ (reference sequence). The CDR3 covers 16 residues. After removal of 3 bases from V and 4 bases from J, the junction contained 8 bases not matched to a gene. As DNA, the CDR3 is TGTGCCAGCAGCTTCCGTCGGACAGGGGAATCAGATACGCAGTATTTT. It translates to CASSFRRTGESDTQYF. Combining the CDR3 with reference TRBV7-9 and TRBJ2-3 gives the whole variable domain DTGVSQNPRHKITKRGQNVTFRCDPISEHNRLYWYRQTLGQGPEFLTYFQNEAQLEKSRLLSDRFSAERPKGSFSTLEIQRTEQGDSAMYLCASSFRRTGESDTQYFGPGTRLTVL.